What follows are 27 T cell receptor beta chains derived from one specimen sequenced in a study of cytomegalovirus exposure and HLA in healthy donors. PCR employed 60 Vbeta and 13 Jbeta primers. Clones were sequenced by immunoSEQ multiplex PCR, and TCRdb holds only the in-frame ones, with some missing. The repertoire holds 160,000 or so clones, 76% seen once, with roughly 1.4% in the top ten. The sequencing sample was made of PBMCs. The receptors originated from a man in his 60s in good health and CMV-seronegative.

The chain carries TRBV27 and TRBJ2-3, with TRBD1 as a possible D gene (6 bases). The CDR3 covers 15 residues. V was cut by 7 bases and J by 0 bases, with 14 bases left in between. Germline-derived CDR1 and CDR2 are MNHEY and SMNVEV (reference sequence). DNA of the CDR3: TGTGCCAGCAACCGCAGGGGTCGTAGCACAGATACGCAGTATTTT. Encoded protein: CASNRRGRSTDTQYF.

The CDR3 reads CASSSGTALSYEQYF. As DNA, the CDR3 is TGTGCCAGCAGTTCTGGGACAGCCCTCTCCTACGAGCAGTACTTC. The rearrangement uses TRBV6-5 and TRBJ2-7; 7 bases agree with TRBD1. From germline, CDR1 is MNHEY and CDR2 SVGAGI. The CDR3 length is 15 residues. Losses at the gene ends were 4 bases for V and 0 bases for J; bases not matched to a gene: 6.

V and J are TRBV5-1 and TRBJ1-5; tentative D call: TRBD1 (6 bases). Germline CDR1 SGHRS, CDR2 YFSETQ. The CDR3 consists of 15 residues. Trimming cost V 0 bases and J 4 bases, with 11 bases left between them. The CDR3 region is CASSLEGHINQPQHF. CDR3 DNA: TGCGCCAGCAGCTTGGAGGGACACATTAATCAGCCCCAGCATTTT.

The rearrangement uses TRBV11-2 and TRBJ2-1; a weak D match, TRBD2 (5 bases). Deletions cut 1 base from V and 12 bases from J, with 19 bases between. The length of the CDR3 is 15 residues. Germline assignment: CDR1 SGHAT and CDR2 FQNNGV. The CDR3 sequence: CASSLGDFTGRRQFF. CDR3 sequence (DNA): TGTGCCAGCAGCTTAGGTGATTTTACGGGGAGAAGGCAGTTCTTC.

This clone has just a few counts. V and J are TRBV28 and TRBJ1-1; a weak D match, TRBD1 (5 bases). The CDR3 consists of 14 residues. Germline lookup yields CDR1 MDHEN and CDR2 SYDVKM. V was pared by 3 bases and J by 5 bases, with 13 bases between. Here the CDR3 reads CASSFSGGGTEAFF. The CDR3 DNA follows: TGTGCCAGCAGTTTCTCGGGGGGTGGTACTGAAGCTTTCTTT.

V gene TRBV13 combines with J gene TRBJ2-5, with 9 bases that match TRBD2. Looked up from germline, CDR1 is PRHDT and CDR2 is FYEKMQ (reference sequence). The CDR3 sequence is 15 residues long. V was clipped by 4 bases and J by 2 bases; unmatched bases: 5. The CDR3 DNA follows: TGTGCCAGCAGCTCCCAGCGGGGGGCGCAAGAGACCCAGTACTTC. Protein product: CASSSQRGAQETQYF.

The chain joins TRBV6-5 to TRBJ2-3, with D possibly matching TRBD1 (5 bases). Germline V lookup: CDR1 MNHEY, CDR2 SVGAGI. V lost 8 bases and J lost 2, with 17 bases in between. CDR3 length: 15 amino acids. This chain's CDR3 is CASQTWAGSTDTQYF. The CDR3 DNA sequence: TGTGCCAGCCAGACCTGGGCAGGGTCCACAGATACGCAGTATTTT.

CDR3 sequence: CASTTGGGEQYF. CDR3 in DNA: TGTGCCAGTACGACTGGCGGGGGCGAGCAGTACTTC. V usage is TRBV27 and J usage is TRBJ2-7, with 7 nucleotides matching TRBD2. The V gene's germline CDR1 is MNHEY and CDR2 SMNVEV (reference sequence). Trimming cost V 9 bases and J 6 bases; bases outside gene matches: 8. The CDR3 runs 12 residues.

The chain combines TRBV5-1 with TRBJ2-5; D might be TRBD1 (6 bases). Germline V CDR1 and CDR2: SGHRS, YFSETQ. This CDR3 is built from 16 residues. V was shortened by 1 base and J by 1 base, with 14 bases between the two germline ends. CDR3 amino acids: CASSLRGSVSQETQYF. CDR3 DNA: TGCGCCAGCAGCTTGAGGGGGTCCGTTAGCCAAGAGACCCAGTACTTC.

The chain uses TRBV20-1 and TRBJ1-1; D possibly corresponds to TRBD1 (5 bases). Germline assignment: CDR1 DFQATT and CDR2 SNEGSKA (reference sequence). CDR3 size: 11 residues. Between the trimmed V and J ends, which lost 5 bases and 8 bases, there was a span of 12 bases. CDR3 residues: CSALQTAEAFF. The CDR3 nucleotides are TGCAGTGCTTTACAGACAGCAGAAGCTTTCTTT.

The rearrangement uses TRBV30 and TRBJ2-1; perhaps TRBD2 as D (5 bases). V dropped 4 bases and J dropped 6 bases, with 16 bases sitting between them. Germline V gene sequence: CDR1 GTSNPN, CDR2 SVGIG (reference sequence). The CDR3 consists of 14 residues. CDR3 bases: TGTGCCTGGACCCAATCCTTCCGGGGCAATGAGCAGTTCTTC. Amino acid sequence: CAWTQSFRGNEQFF. The full variable domain, its missing parts supplied by reference TRBV30 and TRBJ2-1, is SQTIHQWPATLVQPVGSPLSLECTVEGTSNPNLYWYRQAAGRGLQLLFYSVGIGQISSEVPQNLSASRPQDRQFILSSKKLLLSDSGFYLCAWTQSFRGNEQFFGPGTRLTVL.

Only one count was recorded for this clone. CDR3 amino acids: CASSSRLAKNIQYF. CDR3 in DNA: TGTGCCAGCAGCTCGCGGCTAGCCAAAAACATTCAGTACTTC. The chain joins TRBV11-2 to TRBJ2-4; unclear D gene. The germline V gene has CDR1 SGHAT and CDR2 FQNNGV. The germline V and J ends were trimmed by 4 bases and 0 bases, with 7 bases remaining between them. CDR3 size: 14 residues.

This clone turned up a few times. CDR3 sequence (DNA): TGCGCCAGCAGCATCCTGCAGGGGAAAGATGGCTACACCTTC. It specifies CASSILQGKDGYTF. This rearrangement joins TRBV5-1 to TRBJ1-2, with D perhaps TRBD1 (6 bases). With 4 bases removed from V and 6 bases from J, the gap between germline ends came to 16 bases. Germline V gene sequence: CDR1 SGHRS, CDR2 YFSETQ. This CDR3 comprises 14 residues. The variable domain in full, completed from reference TRBV5-1 and TRBJ1-2, reads KAGVTQTPRYLIKTRGQQVTLSCSPISGHRSVSWYQQTPGQGLQFLFEYFSETQRNKGNFPGRFSGRQFSNSRSEMNVSTLELGDSALYLCASSILQGKDGYTFGSGTRLTVV.

This clone appeared a single time. The chain uses TRBV7-8 and TRBJ2-1; the match to TRBD2 covers 9 bases. Trimming removed 5 bases from V and 4 bases from J; junction bases left unmatched: 12. Germline V gene lookup returns CDR1 SGHVS and CDR2 FQNEAQ. The CDR3 runs 17 residues. CDR3 sequence reads: CASSHRKTSGPYNEQFF. In DNA form, the CDR3 reads TGTGCCAGCAGCCACCGTAAGACTAGCGGCCCGTACAATGAGCAGTTCTTC.

The chain recombines TRBV9 with TRBJ2-7; 8 bases map to TRBD2. Trimming at V came to 4 bases and at J to 1 base, leaving 16 bases not matched to a gene. The CDR3 consists of 18 residues. CDR1 and CDR2 from the germline V gene are SGDLS and YYNGEE. The CDR3 DNA reads as TGTGCCAGCAGCCCAGGCGGGGGGCGGCCTCCGGCTTCCTACGAGCAGTACTTC. Translation: CASSPGGGRPPASYEQYF.

The V call is TRBV10-1, the J call TRBJ1-2, with TRBD1 matching 7 bases. From germline, CDR1 is WNHNN and CDR2 SYGVQD (reference sequence). The CDR3 length is 15 residues. V gave up 0 bases and J gave up 8 bases; unmatched junction bases: 9. This CDR3 is CASSESVQGMSGYTF. CDR3 coding DNA: TGCGCCAGCAGTGAGTCGGTACAGGGGATGAGCGGCTACACCTTC.

Points on this clone: One end of the junction does not line up with germline, which may come from a read error. The chain employs TRBV7-9 and TRBJ2-5, with 7 bases identical to TRBD1. CDR3 length: 16 amino acids. The germline V gene encodes CDR1 SEHNR and CDR2 FQNEAQ (reference sequence). The CDR3 is CSSSLDWDSQGETQYF. CDR3 nucleotide sequence: TGTTCCAGCAGCTTAGACTGGGACAGCCAGGGGGAGACCCAGTACTTC.

This clone came up a few times. The rearrangement links TRBV28 to TRBJ1-1; D might be TRBD1 (6 bases). Deletions cut 3 bases from V and 4 bases from J, with 24 bases between. Per the germline V gene, CDR1 is MDHEN and CDR2 is SYDVKM. CDR3 length: 18 residues. CDR3 nucleotide sequence: TGTGCCAGCAGTTTGGACCTGAACCGGGGGGCGGGGGGCACTGAAGCTTTCTTT. Protein: CASSLDLNRGAGGTEAFF.

This clone was detected once. The chain uses TRBV5-5 and TRBJ2-7, with 7 positions matching TRBD2. This CDR3 region has 17 residues. Germline CDR1 reads SGHKS; CDR2 reads YYEKEE (reference sequence). Trimming cost V 4 bases and J 2 bases; bases outside gene matches: 15. The CDR3 protein is CASSLRLAFTPPYEQYF. The DNA of the CDR3 is TGTGCCAGCAGCCTCCGACTAGCTTTTACCCCGCCCTACGAGCAGTACTTC.

The chain uses TRBV28 and TRBJ1-5, with TRBD1 matching 7 bases. Germline V gene data show CDR1 as MDHEN and CDR2 as SYDVKM. V lost 3 bases, J lost 3 bases, and 5 bases stayed unmatched. This CDR3 spans 15 amino acids. The CDR3 DNA follows: TGTGCCAGCAGTTTCCGGGACAGTTACAATCAGCCCCAGCATTTT. It specifies CASSFRDSYNQPQHF.

This rearrangement joins TRBV5-4 to TRBJ2-2; TRBD1 matches 8 bases. Germline V lookup: CDR1 SGHNT, CDR2 YYREEE (reference sequence). Trimming cost V 3 bases and J 6 bases; bases outside gene matches: 7. The CDR3 has 15 amino acids. The DNA for the CDR3 is TGTGCCAGCAGCTCGCGACAGGGGAGGTCCGGGGAGCTGTTTTTT. Its protein is CASSSRQGRSGELFF.

The chain links TRBV15 to TRBJ1-3; 9 bases agree with TRBD1. Per the germline V gene, CDR1 is LNHNV and CDR2 is YYDKDF (reference sequence). Trimming cost V 2 bases and J 2 bases; bases outside gene matches: 1. The CDR3 spans 15 residues. CDR3: CATSRTGGPGNTIYF. CDR3 nucleotide sequence: TGTGCCACCAGCAGAACAGGGGGCCCTGGAAACACCATATATTTT.

This clone is a singleton in its sample. This chain joins TRBV28 and TRBJ2-1; D may be TRBD1 (5 bases). Trimming left V 8 bases short and J 1 base short, with 12 bases between. Germline loops: CDR1 MDHEN, CDR2 SYDVKM. This CDR3 is built from 14 residues. This chain's CDR3 is CASRVGASYNEQFF. The CDR3 region has the DNA TGTGCCAGCCGGGTAGGGGCATCCTACAATGAGCAGTTCTTC.

In this sample, this clone turned up a few times. Other DNA sequences in this sample translate to the same CDR3. The chain links TRBV30 to TRBJ1-5; D may be TRBD1 (6 bases). V lost 0 bases and J 1 base, leaving 10 bases between the germline ends. In germline, CDR1 is GTSNPN, CDR2 SVGIG (reference sequence). This CDR3 spans 15 amino acids. DNA of the CDR3: TGTGCCTGGAGTGTAGGGGGGGGAAGCAATCAGCCCCAGCATTTT. Protein sequence: CAWSVGGGSNQPQHF.

The chain employs TRBV7-6 and TRBJ2-7; a possible D gene is TRBD2 (7 bases). CDR1 and CDR2 from the germline V gene are SGHVS and FNYEAQ. Trimming took off 1 base at V and 0 bases at J, with 13 bases between the two ends. The CDR3 has 16 amino acids. CDR3 nucleotides: TGTGCCAGCAGCTTAGGAAGGGGGGGCGGCTCCTACGAGCAGTACTTC. Translated, it gives CASSLGRGGGSYEQYF.

The chain has TRBV5-4 and TRBJ2-7; no clear D gene. This CDR3 has 12 residues. The V end was cut by 0 bases, the J end by 2 bases, with 3 bases between. CDR1 SGHNT and CDR2 YYREEE come from the germline V gene (reference sequence). Here the CDR3 reads CASSLDTYEQYF. CDR3 bases: TGTGCCAGCAGCTTGGACACCTACGAGCAGTACTTC.

This chain uses TRBV5-1 with TRBJ2-2; a weak D match, TRBD1 (6 bases). This CDR3 comprises 13 residues. Germline V gene sequence: CDR1 SGHRS, CDR2 YFSETQ. The V and J ends lost 2 bases and 5 bases respectively, with 7 bases between them. The CDR3 DNA follows: TGCGCCAGCAGCTTACAGGGAACCGGGGAGCTGTTTTTT. This gives the protein CASSLQGTGELFF. The complete variable domain, with remaining parts taken from reference TRBV5-1 and TRBJ2-2, reads KAGVTQTPRYLIKTRGQQVTLSCSPISGHRSVSWYQQTPGQGLQFLFEYFSETQRNKGNFPGRFSGRQFSNSRSEMNVSTLELGDSALYLCASSLQGTGELFFGEGSRLTVL.